This record looks at one T cell receptor beta chain sequence and its context. Germline V CDR1 and CDR2: MNHEY, SMNVEV (reference sequence). The CDR3 is made up of 18 amino acids. The V segment lost 8 bases and the J segment 2 bases; nucleotides outside the gene matches: 17. The data stem from a study of blood T cell repertoires in COVID-19. Measured with immunoSEQ multiplex PCR; TCRdb has only the in-frame clones, and not every one. The data contain some 520,000 clones, 75% to 90% of them singletons. The chain has TRBV27 and TRBJ2-2; 7 bases fit TRBD1. Sequences were obtained from peripheral blood. The TCR comes from a man in his late teens or twenties with COVID-19, enrolled during active disease. CDR3 in amino acids: CASRPPKGTVYNTGELFF. The CDR3, as DNA: TGTGCCAGCCGACCTCCTAAAGGGACAGTCTACAACACCGGGGAGCTGTTTTTT.